This entry features one T cell receptor (beta chain) sequence. Its antigen is still unknown. The data were obtained in a study of T-cell reconstitution after alpha-beta-depleted transplantation in children. General study points: It was reported that alpha-beta T cells came from several hundred expanded graft clones (about two months after transplant). T-cell counts and diversity were attributed mostly to newly produced T cells one year after transplant. For some patients, TCRbeta diversity was high at day 60 because of recipient T cells and thymic progenitors that survived.

The ends were cut back, 5 bases at V and 6 bases at J, with 14 bases in the middle. The CDR3 length is 14 residues. CDR1 is SGHVS, CDR2 FNYEAQ, per germline. Unique molecular identifiers were used to barcode this TCRbeta library. TCRdb fed the PCR reads into MiXCR, producing one record per CDR3 protein. The repertoire consists of around 490,000 distinct CDR3 sequences, with roughly 11% occurring once and the leading ten covering approximately 14%. The chain joins TRBV7-6 to TRBJ2-1; tentative D call: TRBD1 (5 bases). The sequence came from a female patient aged 2-9 years who had a stem cell transplant for aplastic anemia, so the T cells may come from the graft donor. The material was PBMCs, mostly from graft donor cells, obtained 180 days after TCRalphabeta/CD19-depleted stem cell transplant. Here the CDR3 DNA reads TGTGCCAGCAGCGGGTCGACAGAAATCAATGAGCAGTTCTTC. Protein product: CASSGSTEINEQFF.